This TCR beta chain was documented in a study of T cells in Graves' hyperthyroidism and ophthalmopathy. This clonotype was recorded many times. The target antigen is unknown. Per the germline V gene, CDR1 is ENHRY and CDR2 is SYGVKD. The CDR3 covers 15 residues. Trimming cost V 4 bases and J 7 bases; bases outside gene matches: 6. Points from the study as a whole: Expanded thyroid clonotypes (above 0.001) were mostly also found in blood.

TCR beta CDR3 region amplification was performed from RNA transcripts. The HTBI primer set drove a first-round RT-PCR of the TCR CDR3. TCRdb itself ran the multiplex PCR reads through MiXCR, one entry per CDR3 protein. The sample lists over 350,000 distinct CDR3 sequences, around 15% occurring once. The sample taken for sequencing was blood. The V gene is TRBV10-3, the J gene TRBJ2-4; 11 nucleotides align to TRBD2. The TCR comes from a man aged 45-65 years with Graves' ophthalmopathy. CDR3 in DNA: TGTGCCATCAGTGGACTAGCGGGAATTGGTAACATTCAGTACTTC. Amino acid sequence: CAISGLAGIGNIQYF.